This T cell receptor beta chain was identified in a study of CD8+ T cells in alopecia areata. Sequencing relied on a cDNA template that was reverse transcribed from extracted RNA. TCRdb's table, derived via immunoSEQ multiplex PCR, lists solely in-frame clones and lacks some. The data contain about 64,000 clones, roughly two fifths of them seen just once; the ten biggest clones take up approximately 50%. Researchers picked out CD4+ and CD8+ T cells from PBMCs by sorting. A word on this clone: Its antigen remains unknown.

Study-level results: Against the mouse data, patients shared TCRs less clearly, possibly for HLA reasons. Especially in alopecia totalis/universalis, lesional scalp showed greater clonality than normal scalp did.

CDR3 length equals 11 residues. With 5 bases removed from V and 16 bases from J, the gap between germline ends came to 15 bases. The germline CDR1 and CDR2 sequences are SNHLY and FYNNEI. This sequence was found in a human donor with alopecia areata. The sample taken for sequencing was NKG2D-low CD8+ T cells sorted from blood. J is TRBJ2-4 and V is TRBV2; D perhaps matches TRBD2 (5 bases). CDR3 sequence reads: CASSFGLDHYF. CDR3 coding DNA: TGTGCCAGCAGTTTTGGACTCGATCACTACTTC.